The rows below give T cell receptor beta chains drawn from one sample of a study of tumor and adjacent non-tumor tissue in lung cancer. TCRdb re-analysed the multiplex PCR reads in MiXCR, keeping a single row per CDR3 protein. The sample records tens of thousands of distinct CDR3 sequences, around 70% being singletons. The sequencing input was distant non-tumor lung tissue. Every receptor here comes from a woman aged 45-65 years with non-small cell lung cancer. Both conserved end residues are part of each CDR3. A D gene is named only where the DNA matches it firmly. Rows may omit the clone size; those that give it use once, few, many or a size class.

TRBD1,many,TRBV20-1,TRBJ2-2,14,TGCAGTGCTCGTAGACAGACAGGGCCCGGGGAGCTGTTTTTT,CSARRQTGPGELFF
.,.,TRBV10-3,TRBJ2-3,16,TGTGCCATCAGTGAGTCCTGCGGGACACTTGCAGATACGCAGTATTTT,CAISESCGTLADTQYF
.,few,TRBV4-1,TRBJ1-1,16,TGCGCCAACAGCCAAGTTCGTTACAGGGCGAACACTGAAGCTTCCTTT,CANSQVRYRANTEASF
TRBD2,.,TRBV7-3,TRBJ2-7,15,TGTGCCAGCAGCTTAAAGAGCGGGAGCTTCAACGAGCAGTACTTT,CASSLKSGSFNEQYF
.,.,TRBV19,TRBJ1-1,13,TGTGCCAGTACCAAAAGTCAGGGTACTGAAGCTTTCTTT,CASTKSQGTEAFF
TRBD1,.,TRBV11-2,TRBJ2-7,14,TGTGCCAGCAACAGGACAGGGGGCTCCTTCGAGCAGTACTTC,CASNRTGGSFEQYF
.,many,TRBV12-3/TRBV12-4,TRBJ2-3,15,TGTGCCAGCAGCCTTCTTAGCGTTGGCACAGATACGCAGTATTTT,CASSLLSVGTDTQYF
.,.,TRBV11-2,TRBJ2-3,13,.,CACSVDREDMQYF
.,many,TRBV6-2/TRBV6-3,TRBJ2-1,16,TGTGCCAGCAGTTCTTGGGACGGACGTGCCTACAATGAGCAGTTCTTC,CASSSWDGRAYNEQFF
.,.,TRBV28,TRBJ1-2,15,.,CASSFGTGNMRDYIF
.,medium-sized,TRBV10-3,TRBJ2-7,13,TGTGCCATCAGCCAGACAGACTTCTACGAGCAGTACTTC,CAISQTDFYEQYF
.,.,TRBV20-1,TRBJ1-6,14,TGCAGCGCTAGACAGGTTTCCTATAATTCACTCCTCCACTTT,CSARQVSYNSLLHF
.,many,TRBV20-1,TRBJ2-4,16,TGCAGTGCCAGCGAGCTAGCTGTTAATGCCAAAAACATTCAGTACTTC,CSASELAVNAKNIQYF
.,.,TRBV4-1,TRBJ2-4,17,TGCGCCAGCAGCCAAGAGGTCACCTCTACAGGGAAAAACATTCTGTACTTC,CASSQEVTSTGKNILYF
.,.,TRBV18,TRBJ2-7,13,TGTGCCAGCTCACCGGGGCGGACCTACGAGCAGTACTTC,CASSPGRTYEQYF
.,.,TRBV11-2,TRBJ1-4,14,TGTACCAGCAGCCCTAGACAGTATAATGAAAAACTGTTTTTT,CTSSPRQYNEKLFF
.,.,TRBV11-2,TRBJ2-7,15,TGTGCCAGCAGTCGCTTACAGGAGGGCCCCTATGAGCAGTACTTC,CASSRLQEGPYEQYF
.,many,TRBV20-1,TRBJ1-1,13,TGCAGTGCTAGGGCGACAGTGAACACTGAAGCTTTCTTT,CSARATVNTEAFF
.,once,TRBV20-1,TRBJ2-3,12,TGCAGTGCGAGGGAGCCGACAGATACGCAGTATTTT,CSAREPTDTQYF
.,.,TRBV12-3/TRBV12-4,TRBJ1-2,12,TGTGCCAGCAACACAGGGACTTATGGCTACACCTTC,CASNTGTYGYTF
TRBD2,many,TRBV6-5,TRBJ2-5,15,TGTGCCAGCAGTTGGACTAGCGGAAAATCGGAGACCCAGTACTTC,CASSWTSGKSETQYF
.,.,TRBV5-8,TRBJ1-2,14,TGTGCCAACAGCTTGGAAGAGGGGGTCGCTGGCTACACCTTC,CANSLEEGVAGYTF
.,.,TRBV28,TRBJ2-1,16,TGCGTCAGCACCTCTCTGGAGGGTAGCTCCTACAATGAGCAGTTCTTC,CVSTSLEGSSYNEQFF
TRBD2,once,TRBV30,TRBJ2-3,16,TGTGCCTGGAGGCCCTGGGGGGGGGTGGTAGTAGATACGCAGTATTTT,CAWRPWGGVVVDTQYF
TRBD2,.,TRBV12-3/TRBV12-4,TRBJ2-1,15,TGCGCCAGCAGTTTCAGTAGCGGGAAGGTCAATGAGCAGTTATTC,CASSFSSGKVNEQLF
TRBD1,.,TRBV6-1,TRBJ2-2,15,TGTGCCAGCAGTACATCCGGGACAGTGCTGGGGGAGCTGTTTTTT,CASSTSGTVLGELFF
TRBD2,.,TRBV4-3,TRBJ2-1,17,TGCGCCAACAGCAAGATTTCGGGACTAGCGGGAGCCCATGAGCAGTTCTTC,CANSKISGLAGAHEQFF
.,.,TRBV20-1,TRBJ2-7,12,TGCAGTGCTACCACGAATGCGAACGAGCAGTATTTC,CSATTNANEQYF
.,.,TRBV4-1,TRBJ2-5,15,TGCGTCAGCAGCCAAGAATTGCGTTCCCGGGAGACCCACTACTTC,CVSSQELRSRETHYF
.,few,TRBV19,TRBJ1-2,12,TGTGCCAGTACTTCTTCACAATCTGGCTACACCTTC,CASTSSQSGYTF
.,once,TRBV4-3,TRBJ1-3,17,TGCGCCAGCAGCCAAGATTTTTTTGGGAGCACTGGAACCACCATATATTTT,CASSQDFFGSTGTTIYF
.,.,TRBV29-1,TRBJ2-1,13,TGCAGCGTTAAGGGAACAGATTACAATGAGCAGTTCTTC,CSVKGTDYNEQFF
.,few,TRBV20-1,TRBJ2-1,14,TGCAGTGTTAGTGGGCGATACCCCTACAATGAGCAGTTCTTC,CSVSGRYPYNEQFF
TRBD2,.,TRBV7-9,TRBJ2-2,16,TGTGCCAGCAGCCTTGGACTAGCGGGAGGTACCGGGGAGCTGTTTTTT,CASSLGLAGGTGELFF
.,.,TRBV2,TRBJ2-7,14,TGTGCCAGCAGTGTTAGGAGTGGGGTCCGCGAGCAGTACTTC,CASSVRSGVREQYF
TRBD2,.,TRBV7-2,TRBJ2-1,16,TGTGCCAGCAGCTTAGTCCCCCTAGCGGGAGTAAATGAGCAGTTCTTC,CASSLVPLAGVNEQFF
TRBD2,many,TRBV28,TRBJ2-5,15,TGTGCCAGCAGTTTACTAGGTAGCGGGAGAGAGACCCAGTACTTC,CASSLLGSGRETQYF
.,.,TRBV11-2,TRBJ1-4,14,TGTACCAGCAGCCTTGATAGTACTAATAAAAAACTGTTTTTT,CTSSLDSTNKKLFF
.,.,TRBV5-1,TRBJ2-1,15,TGCGCCAGCAGCTTGGCCACAGGGCTCTCCAATGGGCAGTTCTTC,CASSLATGLSNGQFF
TRBD1,.,TRBV20-1,TRBJ2-7,14,TGCAGTACCATCGCCGGGACAGGGTACTACGAGCGGTACTTC,CSTIAGTGYYERYF
.,many,TRBV4-1,TRBJ1-5,15,TGCGCCAGCAGCCAAGATCAGGTTAGCAATCAGCCCCAGCATTTT,CASSQDQVSNQPQHF
TRBD1,.,TRBV11-3,TRBJ1-5,15,TGTGCCAGCCGCTTTTCACAGGGGTGCAATCAGCCCCAGCTTTTT,CASRFSQGCNQPQLF
.,once,TRBV5-1,TRBJ2-1,14,TGCGCCAGCAGACGAGACGGCTTCTACAAAGAGCAGTTCTTC,CASRRDGFYKEQFF
TRBD2,.,TRBV20-1,TRBJ2-1,12,TGCAGTGTAGCGGGAAATGCAGGTGTGCAGTTCTTC,CSVAGNAGVQFF
.,.,TRBV11-2,TRBJ2-1,13,TGTGCCAGCTTTATCGGGAAGGCCGGTGAGCAGTTCTTC,CASFIGKAGEQFF
TRBD2,few,TRBV7-9,TRBJ2-1,16,TGTGCCAGCAGCTTAGGAGTCGCGGGAGGGCCCGGTGAGCAGTTCTTC,CASSLGVAGGPGEQFF
.,many,TRBV24-1,TRBJ1-2,12,TGTGCCACCAGTGAAGATAACTATGGCTACACCTTC,CATSEDNYGYTF
.,.,TRBV4-1,TRBJ2-5,14,TGCGCCAGCAACCAAGATCTAGGGAGAGAGACCCAGTACTTC,CASNQDLGRETQYF
TRBD2,many,TRBV4-1,TRBJ2-3,18,TGCGCCAGCAGCCAAGACCCCCCTCCGGGACTAGGCACAGATACGCAGTATTTT,CASSQDPPPGLGTDTQYF
TRBD2,.,TRBV4-3,TRBJ2-1,19,TGCGCCAGCAGCCGCGAGGGTAGTGGGAGGGTTAACTCCTACAATGAGCAGTTCTTC,CASSREGSGRVNSYNEQFF
TRBD2,many,TRBV4-2,TRBJ2-3,16,TGTGCCAGCAGCCAAGGACTAGCGGGAGGCACAGATACGCAGTATTTT,CASSQGLAGGTDTQYF
.,.,TRBV20-1,TRBJ2-1,15,TGCAGTGCTACTCCTCTGGCGGGGTCTTGGAATGAGCAGTTCTTC,CSATPLAGSWNEQFF
.,.,TRBV11-2,TRBJ2-3,13,TGTGCCAGCAGCTTAGATCGTTTGAGTACGCATTATTTT,CASSLDRLSTHYF
TRBD2,.,TRBV7-8,TRBJ2-1,18,TGTGCCAGCAGCCCCGGGAGTAGCGGGAGGGCCTTCTTTAATGGGCAGTTCTTC,CASSPGSSGRAFFNGQFF
.,.,TRBV11-2,TRBJ2-5,16,TGTGCCAGCAACTTAGAGGCCCCGGGACCCAAAGGGACCCAGTACTTC,CASNLEAPGPKGTQYF